These 24 T cell receptor beta chains were sequenced from one sample in a study of T cell repertoires in ileal Crohn's disease. The assay was immunoSEQ multiplex PCR, and TCRdb's table has in-frame clones only and misses some. Of some 10,000 clones in the sample, approximately 82% were seen once. The sample comprised ileal tissue. Source of these receptors: an adult with Crohn's disease.

This rearrangement joins TRBV29-1 to TRBJ2-2, with a weak D call TRBD2 (6 bases). There are 14 residues in the CDR3. Trimming pared 5 bases from V and 0 bases from J, leaving 10 bases between. CDR1 is SQVTM, CDR2 ANQGSEA, per germline. The chain's CDR3 is CSVTRDSNTGELFF. The DNA for the CDR3 is TGCAGCGTTACCCGGGACTCGAACACCGGGGAGCTGTTTTTT.

There are a few counts of this clone. The chain combines TRBV2 with TRBJ1-4; D is uncertain. The CDR3 is made up of 15 amino acids. Germline CDR1 SNHLY, CDR2 FYNNEI. V gave up 0 bases and J gave up 3 bases, with 8 bases separating them. CDR3 region: CASSEARGANEKLFF. In nucleotides, the CDR3 is TGTGCCAGCAGTGAAGCGCGGGGAGCTAATGAAAAACTGTTTTTT.

This chain joins TRBV30 and TRBJ1-3; possibly TRBD1 for D (6 bases). With 0 bases removed from V and 1 base from J, the gap between germline ends came to 13 bases. This CDR3 has 16 residues. Germline V CDR1 and CDR2: GTSNPN, SVGIG (reference sequence). The CDR3 coding sequence is TGTGCCTGGAGTGTAGGGCAGGGGATGTCTGGAAACACCATATATTTT. Its protein product is CAWSVGQGMSGNTIYF.

The V call is TRBV30, the J call TRBJ2-3; TRBD2 agrees at 8 bases. The V gene's germline CDR1 is GTSNPN and CDR2 SVGIG (reference sequence). The ends lost 5 bases at V and 0 bases at J; junction bases unmatched: 4. CDR3 length: 14 amino acids. CDR3 bases: TGTGCCTGGCTAGCGGGCGGAAGCACAGATACGCAGTATTTT. It is translated as CAWLAGGSTDTQYF.

This clone has more than one count but fewer than ten. The CDR3 loop reads CAMRTGTENTEAFF. Here the CDR3 DNA reads TGTGCCATGCGGACCGGGACAGAAAACACTGAAGCTTTCTTT. J is TRBJ1-1 and V is TRBV10-3; 7 bases agree with TRBD1. V lost 9 bases and J lost 2; bases outside the gene matches: 9. CDR1 and CDR2 (germline): ENHRY, SYGVKD. The CDR3 is 14 amino acids.

This chain links TRBV5-1 with TRBJ2-2; TRBD1 matches at 9 bases. Per the germline V gene, CDR1 is SGHRS and CDR2 is YFSETQ. Trimming at V came to 4 bases and at J to 4 bases, leaving 5 bases not matched to a gene. CDR3 length: 15 residues. For the CDR3, the DNA is TGCGCCAGCAGCGCTCGACAGGGGGGCACCGGGGAGCTGTTTTTT. This encodes CASSARQGGTGELFF.

V gene TRBV7-2 combines with J gene TRBJ1-5, with 7 bases that match TRBD1. CDR3 length equals 14 residues. Germline V CDR1 and CDR2: SGHTA, FQGNSA. The ends lost 5 bases at V and 6 bases at J; junction bases unmatched: 7. The CDR3 protein is CASSPGQLGQPQHF. In DNA, the CDR3 is TGTGCCAGCAGCCCGGGACAGTTGGGTCAGCCCCAGCATTTT. The full variable domain, its missing parts supplied by reference TRBV7-2 and TRBJ1-5, is GAGVSQSPSNKVTEKGKDVELRCDPISGHTALYWYRQSLGQGLEFLIYFQGNSAPDKSGLPSDRFSAERTGGSVSTLTIQRTQQEDSAVYLCASSPGQLGQPQHFGDGTRLSIL.

The gene calls are TRBV28 and TRBJ2-7; 8 nucleotides align to TRBD2. Germline values: CDR1 MDHEN, CDR2 SYDVKM. The CDR3 contains 12 residues. V shed 8 bases, J shed 5 bases, and the junction held 5 bases outside the gene matches. In DNA form, the CDR3 reads TGTGCCAGCCGGGGGGGGTATGACGAGCAGTACTTC. Translating it yields CASRGGYDEQYF.

This clone has a handful of counts. The rearrangement uses TRBV4-3 and TRBJ1-2, with D unresolved. CDR1 and CDR2 (germline): LGHNA, YSLEER. Trimming shortened V by 0 bases and J by 1 base, and 12 bases separated the two germline ends. This CDR3 contains 16 residues. The CDR3 loop reads CASSQDHVRGNYGYTF. The CDR3 nucleotides read TGCGCCAGCAGCCAAGATCACGTTCGGGGTAACTATGGCTACACCTTC.

Turning to this clone: A far larger clone is one nucleotide away, so this likely arose from a read error. Additional DNA sequences in this sample encode the identical CDR3. The chain links TRBV27 to TRBJ2-2; 7 positions agree with TRBD2. V shed 9 bases and J 0 bases; nucleotides not matched to a gene: 4. CDR1 and CDR2 (germline): MNHEY, SMNVEV (reference sequence). The CDR3 is made up of 14 amino acids. The CDR3 DNA sequence: TGTGCCAGTAGCGGGTCCTCGAACACCGGGGAGCTGTTTTTT. Its translation is CASSGSSNTGELFF.

This clone was detected once. J is TRBJ2-7 and V is TRBV2, with 11 bases aligning to TRBD2. The junction had 8 bases not matched to a gene; V was cut back by 6 bases and J by 7 bases. The CDR3 loop spans 14 amino acids. CDR1 is SNHLY, CDR2 FYNNEI, per germline. In nucleotides, the CDR3 is TGTGCCAGCAGATCGGGACTAGCGGCCTTGGAGCAGTACTTC. This encodes CASRSGLAALEQYF.

The chain joins TRBV7-2 to TRBJ2-5; TRBD2 matches 8 bases. The V gene end was trimmed by 6 bases and the J gene end by 3 bases; junction bases not matched to a gene: 6. The CDR3 has 14 amino acids. Germline CDR1 and CDR2: SGHTA and FQGNSA. CDR3 region: CASREIAGKETQYF. The CDR3 DNA reads as TGTGCCAGCAGGGAGATAGCGGGGAAAGAGACCCAGTACTTC.

V gene TRBV5-1 combines with J gene TRBJ1-6; 8 positions match TRBD1. CDR1 and CDR2 (germline): SGHRS, YFSETQ. V was clipped by 1 base and J by 7 bases; unmatched bases: 4. The CDR3 extends over 15 amino acids. The CDR3 DNA reads TGCGCCAGCAGCTTGCAGGGGGCGCGGAATTCACCCCTCCACTTT. Amino acid sequence: CASSLQGARNSPLHF.

The rearrangement links TRBV7-9 to TRBJ2-5, with D hard to call. Germline loops: CDR1 SEHNR, CDR2 FQNEAQ (reference sequence). V was shortened by 3 bases and J by 4 bases, with 9 bases between the two germline ends. The CDR3 has 13 residues. The chain's CDR3 is CASSFVAVETQYF. The CDR3 DNA reads as TGTGCCAGCAGCTTCGTGGCTGTAGAGACCCAGTACTTC. The whole variable domain, filled in from reference TRBV7-9 and TRBJ2-5, reads DTGVSQNPRHKITKRGQNVTFRCDPISEHNRLYWYRQTLGQGPEFLTYFQNEAQLEKSRLLSDRFSAERPKGSFSTLEIQRTEQGDSAMYLCASSFVAVETQYFGPGTRLLVL.

This clone was seen only once. The rearrangement joins TRBV5-1 to TRBJ1-4; TRBD1 matches 7 bases. Unmatched junction bases numbered 13, after V lost 4 bases and J lost 7 bases. This CDR3 is built from 16 residues. Germline assignment: CDR1 SGHRS and CDR2 YFSETQ. CDR3 coding DNA: TGCGCCAGCAGCCGTGACGGAAGACAGGGCGGTGAAAAACTGTTTTTT. As protein: CASSRDGRQGGEKLFF. Using reference TRBV5-1 and TRBJ1-4 for the parts outside the CDR3, the full variable domain is KAGVTQTPRYLIKTRGQQVTLSCSPISGHRSVSWYQQTPGQGLQFLFEYFSETQRNKGNFPGRFSGRQFSNSRSEMNVSTLELGDSALYLCASSRDGRQGGEKLFFGSGTQLSVL.

The chain is built from TRBV6-6 and TRBJ2-2; TRBD2 might be the D (6 bases). The CDR3 covers 12 residues. The V and J ends lost 10 bases and 7 bases respectively, with 13 bases between them. CDR1 and CDR2 from the germline V gene are MNHNY and SVGAGI (reference sequence). In DNA, the CDR3 is TGTGCCACTCGGGGGTCGCACGGGGAGCTGTTTTTT. Translation gives CATRGSHGELFF.

The CDR3 DNA sequence: TGTGCCAGCAGGGCCGGACTAGCGGGCCTGAACACCGGGGAGCTGTTTTTT. Translation gives CASRAGLAGLNTGELFF. The chain couples TRBV2 to TRBJ2-2; 11 nucleotides match TRBD2. This CDR3 has 17 amino acids. After removal of 6 bases from V and 1 base from J, the junction contained 7 bases not matched to a gene. Germline-derived CDR1 and CDR2 are SNHLY and FYNNEI.

The chain combines TRBV7-2 with TRBJ2-7; 8 bases align to TRBD2. V shed 8 bases and J 6 bases; nucleotides not matched to a gene: 9. The CDR3 contains 13 residues. Germline CDR1 reads SGHTA; CDR2 reads FQGNSA. The CDR3 region is CASLLADPGEQYF. The CDR3 nucleotides are TGTGCCAGCCTACTAGCGGACCCCGGCGAGCAGTACTTC.

The chain joins TRBV30 to TRBJ1-2, with D possibly TRBD1 on 6 matching bases. This CDR3 is 11 amino acids long. Per germline, CDR1 GTSNPN and CDR2 SVGIG (reference sequence). V was pared by 3 bases and J by 8 bases, with 10 bases between. The CDR3 nucleotides read TGTGCCTGGAGGGGGGCGCGGGGCTACACCTTC. Its translation is CAWRGARGYTF. The full variable domain, in which reference TRBV30 and TRBJ1-2 provide the parts outside the CDR3, is SQTIHQWPATLVQPVGSPLSLECTVEGTSNPNLYWYRQAAGRGLQLLFYSVGIGQISSEVPQNLSASRPQDRQFILSSKKLLLSDSGFYLCAWRGARGYTFGSGTRLTVV.

The chain carries TRBV4-2 and TRBJ1-3; tentative D call: TRBD1 (6 bases). The germline CDR1 and CDR2 sequences are LGHNA and YNFKEQ. This CDR3 comprises 16 residues. V gave up 0 bases and J gave up 2 bases, with 11 bases separating them. The CDR3 protein is CASSQDLPGAGNTIYF. DNA of the CDR3: TGTGCCAGCAGCCAAGACTTGCCAGGGGCTGGAAACACCATATATTTT.

Sample share makes this clone large (0.1 to 1%). The chain has TRBV12-5 and TRBJ2-7, with 11 bases matching TRBD2. This CDR3 region has 15 residues. The germline gives CDR1 LGHNT, CDR2 FRNRAP. J gave up 7 bases and V 7 bases, and 12 bases lay outside the gene matches. In DNA form, the CDR3 reads TGTGCTAGTGCCCCGAATTATAGCGGGAGGGAGGAGCAGTACTTC. Its translation: CASAPNYSGREEQYF.

The chain joins TRBV19 to TRBJ2-3; D is ambiguous. Trimming took 4 bases from V and 2 from J, leaving 7 bases between them. In germline, CDR1 is LNHDA, CDR2 SQIVND (reference sequence). The CDR3 has 13 amino acids. CDR3 in amino acids: CASSRLLTDTQYF. The CDR3, as DNA: TGTGCCAGTAGTAGGCTGCTCACAGATACGCAGTATTTT.

This clone was counted a single time. The chain recombines TRBV9 with TRBJ2-7; possibly TRBD2 for D (6 bases). CDR3 length: 14 amino acids. V shed 4 bases and J shed 1 base, with 12 bases lying between them. In germline, CDR1 is SGDLS, CDR2 YYNGEE. The CDR3 sequence: CASSPASVSYEQYF. In nucleotides, the CDR3 is TGTGCCAGCAGCCCCGCTAGCGTATCCTACGAGCAGTACTTC.

The J gene is TRBJ1-1, the V gene TRBV28; D is unclear. Germline assignment: CDR1 MDHEN and CDR2 SYDVKM. The V end was cut by 7 bases, the J end by 1 base, with 13 bases between. This CDR3 is built from 14 residues. The CDR3 coding sequence is TGTGCCAGCACCCGGGGTAGTGGGAACACTGAAGCTTTCTTT. This codes for CASTRGSGNTEAFF.